A selection of T cell receptor beta chains follows, all from one sample in a study of shared clonotypes between healthy human individuals. Repertoires were generated with immunoSEQ multiplex PCR, while TCRdb's copy carries only in-frame clones and drops some. This table has roughly 1 million clones, about 77% appearing once. The specimen sequenced was memory CD4+ T cells sorted from blood. These receptors came from a man aged 18 to 29 in good health. The CDR3 runs from the conserved cysteine through the conserved F or W. A D gene is named only where the DNA matches it firmly. The listing skips clone size in some rows; elsewhere it reads once, few, many or a size class.

J gene,D gene,V gene,clone size,CDR3 protein,CDR3 DNA
TRBJ1-3,.,TRBV5-1,.,CASSWAGGTSSGNTIYF,TGCGCCAGCAGCTGGGCTGGCGGGACGTCCTCTGGAAACACCATATATTTT
TRBJ2-7,TRBD2,TRBV27,.,CASRGGTSGRSEQYF,TGTGCCAGCAGGGGGGGGACTAGCGGGAGGAGCGAGCAGTACTTC
TRBJ2-7,TRBD1,TRBV6-1,.,CASSLGQGGYEQYF,TGTGCCAGCAGCTTAGGACAGGGGGGCTACGAGCAGTACTTC
TRBJ2-5,TRBD2,TRBV29-1,.,CSAAGTSEETQYF,TGCAGCGCCGCCGGGACTAGTGAAGAGACCCAGTACTTC
TRBJ2-1,.,TRBV25-1,.,CASSGGDPAYNEQFF,TGTGCCAGCAGTGGGGGGGACCCCGCCTACAATGAGCAGTTCTTC
TRBJ1-4,TRBD1,TRBV7-9,few,CASSYGTGAANEKLFF,TGTGCCAGCAGCTATGGGACAGGGGCGGCTAATGAAAAACTGTTTTTT
TRBJ2-5,.,TRBV5-3,few,CARSRPYDSWETQYF,TGTGCCAGAAGCCGTCCTTATGACTCATGGGAGACCCAGTACTTC
TRBJ2-1,TRBD2,TRBV5-5,.,CASSLDPAGANNEQFF,TGTGCCAGCAGCTTGGATCCAGCGGGAGCTAACAATGAGCAGTTCTTC
TRBJ2-7,.,TRBV7-9,few,CASSLGPIYEQYF,TGTGCCAGCAGCTTAGGGCCGATATACGAGCAGTACTTC
TRBJ2-7,.,TRBV11-2,few,CASSLTAGSYEQYF,TGTGCCAGCAGCCTCACGGCCGGGAGCTACGAGCAGTACTTC
TRBJ2-6,.,TRBV7-9,.,CASSSKGGANVLTF,TGTGCCAGCAGCTCAAAAGGAGGGGCCAACGTCCTGACTTTC
TRBJ2-2,.,TRBV5-1,.,CASSFGTSNTGELFF,TGCGCCAGCAGCTTCGGAACCTCGAACACCGGGGAGCTGTTTTTT